These 10 T cell receptor beta chains were all obtained from the same sample, sequenced in a study of cytomegalovirus exposure and HLA in healthy donors. This PCR relied on a set of 60 Vbeta primers and 13 Jbeta primers. TCRdb's copy holds only in-frame clones and misses some; the assay was immunoSEQ multiplex PCR. This table holds some 120,000 clones, approximately 77% found once. The sequencing input was PBMCs. These receptor sequences come from a young man in good health and CMV-seronegative.

The J gene is TRBJ1-2, the V gene TRBV5-4, with 8 nucleotides matching TRBD1. CDR1 SGHNT and CDR2 YYREEE come from the germline V gene (reference sequence). After removal of 3 bases from V and 7 bases from J, the junction contained 5 bases not matched to a gene. The CDR3 is made up of 13 amino acids. CDR3 coding DNA: TGTGCCAGCAGCTCGGACAGGGCGGGTGGCTACACCTTC. Residues: CASSSDRAGGYTF.

V and J are TRBV6-1 and TRBJ2-5, with 10 bases matching TRBD2. CDR3 size: 17 residues. Germline lookup yields CDR1 MNHNS and CDR2 SASEGT. After removal of 1 base from V and 6 bases from J, the junction contained 11 bases not matched to a gene. The CDR3 protein is CASSEGGASGGLKTQYF. CDR3 nucleotides: TGTGCCAGCAGTGAAGGAGGGGCTAGCGGGGGCCTAAAGACCCAGTACTTC.

The gene calls are TRBV29-1 and TRBJ2-1; D may be TRBD1 (6 bases). CDR3 size: 14 residues. The germline gives CDR1 SQVTM, CDR2 ANQGSEA. The V and J ends lost 0 bases and 10 bases respectively, with 16 bases between them. CDR3 sequence reads: CSVEDLYRVGEQFF. Here the CDR3 DNA reads TGCAGCGTTGAAGATTTATACAGGGTAGGGGAGCAGTTCTTC.

The chain has TRBV7-3 and TRBJ2-2; 11 bases map to TRBD2. The J segment lost 0 bases and the V segment lost 1 base, leaving 4 bases of the junction unmatched. CDR3 length equals 18 residues. CDR1 and CDR2 from the germline V gene are SGHTA and FQGTGA. The CDR3 nucleotides read TGTGCCAGCAGCTTAAGGCTAGCGGGGGGTTCGAACACCGGGGAGCTGTTTTTT. This gives the protein CASSLRLAGGSNTGELFF.

The chain links TRBV6-6 to TRBJ2-5; D not certain. Trimming removed 2 bases at V and 2 bases at J, with 12 bases between. This CDR3 comprises 15 residues. From germline, CDR1 is MNHNY and CDR2 SVGAGI (reference sequence). The CDR3 nucleotides read TGTGCCAGCAGTTACCGTGCGAGTAATCAAGAGACCCAGTACTTC. Translation: CASSYRASNQETQYF.

The V call is TRBV6-1, the J call TRBJ1-5; D gene uncertain. CDR3 length: 15 residues. Germline V gene lookup returns CDR1 MNHNS and CDR2 SASEGT. Between the trimmed V and J ends, which lost 2 bases and 2 bases, there was a span of 10 bases. CDR3 loop: CASSESHHGNQPQHF. The CDR3 DNA sequence: TGTGCCAGCAGTGAATCCCATCATGGCAATCAGCCCCAGCATTTT.

On this clone itself: One end of the junction fails to match germline, which may point to a read error. This rearrangement joins TRBV9 to TRBJ2-3; TRBD2 aligns across 13 bases. Germline V gene data show CDR1 as SGDLS and CDR2 as YYNGEE. The CDR3 spans 18 residues. CDR3 nucleotide sequence: TGTGCCAGCACCGTAGGAACTAGCGGGGGGGCCGGCACAGATACGCAGTATTTT. Amino acids: CASTVGTSGGAGTDTQYF.

This chain connects TRBV12-2 to TRBJ2-6; the D segment call TRBD2 is taken from the table without a DNA check. TRBV12-2 is recorded as a pseudogene. This CDR3 is 15 amino acids long. The CDR3 nucleotides are TGTGCAAGTCGCCTAGGGAGTCCTGGGGCCAACGTCCTGACTTTC. This encodes CASRLGSPGANVLTF.

V is TRBV21-1 and J is TRBJ2-7; the DNA was not used to check the table's D call, TRBD1. TRBV21-1 is labeled a pseudogene. The CDR3 length is 14 residues. CDR3 nucleotides: TGTGCCAGCAGGCCCCGCCAGATATACTACGAGCAGTACTTC. Amino acids: CASRPRQIYYEQYF.

The chain uses TRBV10-3 and TRBJ2-5; 10 positions agree with TRBD2. The length of the CDR3 is 17 residues. The trim removed 2 bases at V and 5 bases at J, leaving 11 bases unmatched. Germline V gives CDR1 ENHRY, CDR2 SYGVKD. The CDR3 loop reads CAISEPHVAGGGETQYF. The CDR3, as DNA: TGTGCCATCAGTGAGCCCCACGTAGCGGGGGGCGGGGAGACCCAGTACTTC.